This T cell receptor beta chain was captured in a study of blood T cell repertoires in COVID-19. For the study at large: Samples came from the United States, Italy and Spain, spanning acute and convalescent COVID-19. From T cells, B-cell-depleted T cells, or PBMCs came the material, which was cDNA or gDNA.

Between the trimmed V and J ends, which lost 10 bases and 5 bases, there was a span of 19 bases. Germline values: CDR1 WNHNN, CDR2 SYGVQD (reference sequence). The CDR3 length is 14 residues. Original analysis: Reference gene primer amplification gave estimated nucleated cell counts. This table comes from immunoSEQ multiplex PCR, and its TCRdb copy is limited to in-frame clones, with some not included. V and J calls and clone size follow that table, whereas D and trimming were derived from the DNA. The table has about 77,000 clones, roughly nine tenths seen once. Sequenced: peripheral blood. The receptor comes from a woman of 80 years or more with active or convalescent COVID-19. The chain carries TRBV10-1 and TRBJ2-3; perhaps TRBD2 as D (5 bases). CDR3 DNA: TGCGCCACCCGGACTCCTCTACGTGTAGATACGCAGTATTTT. Translation gives CATRTPLRVDTQYF.